This T cell receptor (beta chain) is drawn from a study of blood T cells in healthy people across ages. This CDR3 is 16 amino acids long. Germline V gene data show CDR1 as SGHDT and CDR2 as YYEEEE. Combining a sample-barcoded 5' primer with a J-beta primer mix, a second PCR ran for about 6 to 11 cycles. A 12-random-nucleotide template-switch adaptor tagged each cDNA molecule. One entry per CDR3 protein, called by TCRdb with MiXCR from the 5' RACE reads. The data show around 1,000,000 distinct CDR3 sequences, with roughly a quarter seen just once and around 0.75% held by the top ten. The same data also went into a second study, on T cells of mothers and their children.

This chain links TRBV5-6 with TRBJ2-5; 14 bases line up with TRBD2. Near its end, the DNA agrees better with TRBJ2-1, so the J call may be wrong. The TCR was taken from a girl aged 2-10 years in good health. Sequencing was done on a sample of blood. The CDR3 is CASSLGLAGGYDEQFF. CDR3 DNA: TGTGCCAGCAGCTTGGGACTAGCGGGGGGGTACGATGAGCAGTTCTTC.